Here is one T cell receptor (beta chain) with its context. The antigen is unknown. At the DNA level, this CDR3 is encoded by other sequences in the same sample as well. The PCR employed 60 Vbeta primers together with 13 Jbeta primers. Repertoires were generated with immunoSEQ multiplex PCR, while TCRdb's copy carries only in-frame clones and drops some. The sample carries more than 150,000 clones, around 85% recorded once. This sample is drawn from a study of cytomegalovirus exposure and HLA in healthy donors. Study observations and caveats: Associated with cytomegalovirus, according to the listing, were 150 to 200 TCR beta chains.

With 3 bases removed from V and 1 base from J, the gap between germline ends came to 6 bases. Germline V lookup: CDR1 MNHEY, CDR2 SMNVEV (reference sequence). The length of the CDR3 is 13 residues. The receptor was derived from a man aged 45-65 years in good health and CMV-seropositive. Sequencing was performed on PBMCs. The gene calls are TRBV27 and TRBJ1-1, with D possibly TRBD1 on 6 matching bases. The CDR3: CASSFRGNTEAFF. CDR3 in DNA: TGTGCCAGCAGTTTCAGGGGGAACACTGAAGCTTTCTTT.